This T cell receptor beta chain was sequenced during a study of OX40 agonist ivuxolimab in advanced cancers. About the full investigation: The costimulatory receptor OX40 (CD134) was targeted by ivuxolimab, a fully human IgG2 agonistic monoclonal antibody. Intravenous ivuxolimab was administered to patients every 2 weeks at six dose levels: 0.01, 0.1, 0.3, 1.5, 3 and 10 mg/kg. Among the 50 to 55 dose-escalation patients, 19 had hepatocellular carcinoma, roughly 15 melanoma, 9 renal cell carcinoma and 9 head and neck cancer. In the dose-escalation cohort, around four fifths of patients were male, and the mean age was approximately 60 years with a range of 23 to 79. Patients were allowed to have had prior anti-PD-1, anti-PD-L1 or anti-CTLA-4 therapy, and 40% of the dose-escalation patients had previously received checkpoint inhibitors. Partial responses occurred in three dose-escalation patients, of whom one had hepatocellular carcinoma and two had cutaneous melanoma. The purpose of peripheral TCRbeta sequencing was to test whether ivuxolimab changed TCR sequence diversity and led to clonal T-cell expansion. The paper covers the monotherapy dose-escalation part of the phase I ivuxolimab trial, which included N of about 56 patients.

Genomic DNA was extracted from sorted cells for sequencing of the TCRbeta CDR3 region. The immunoSEQ Assay was used for sequencing of TCRbeta CDR3 regions. TCRdb limited this immuneACCESS table to in-frame rearrangements with V and J called. A share of clones is missing; checked studies link under half to unresolved V genes, and the rest is unexplained. The sample table records about 77,000 clones; around 88% of these occur just once. The top ten clonotypes cover around 0.76% of the sample. Study-wide conclusions, independent of this receptor: Which antigens the clonally expanded peripheral T cells were specific for was not determined. After ivuxolimab, more expanded clones were found on average in CD8+ T cells than in CD4+ T cells. Low levels of normalized T-cell clonal expansion were also seen in some patients who did not respond. At doses of 0.1 to 3.0 mg/kg, clonal expansion of both CD4+ and CD8+ blood T cells was observed from baseline to week 6. In partial responders in the 0.1-3.0 mg/kg groups, normalized peripheral clonal expansion was found to be among the lowest, especially among CD8+ T cells.

Patients with autoimmune disease history or receiving systemic immunosuppression were excluded from the trial. Peripheral blood for TCR sequencing was collected from all dose cohorts at baseline, on cycle 4 day 1, and on cycle 7 day 1. The samples were drawn from a first-in-human, open-label, multicenter phase I dose-escalation trial of ivuxolimab. The trial enrolled adults with locally advanced or metastatic head and neck squamous cell, hepatocellular, melanoma or renal cell carcinoma. Before TCR sequencing, CD4+ T cells and CD8+ T cells from peripheral blood were sorted into separate populations. This clone was found a few times. Its specific antigen is unknown. The record has no base qualities; no much larger clone is one base away. The germline V gene yields SGHAT for CDR1 and FQNNGV for CDR2. The CDR3 covers 15 residues, taking in both the cysteine and the phenylalanine. Just CDR3 DNA is preserved here, 45 bases in frame from base 1. The V end loses 5 bases and the J end loses 5 bases, and a stretch of 15 bases separates them.

The V and J segments used are TRBV11-2 and TRBJ2-2; the D match is possibly TRBD1 or TRBD2, with 5 bases aligned in each. The input for sequencing was CD4+ or CD8+ T cells sorted from blood, taken in a trial of the OX40 agonist ivuxolimab. The receptor was isolated from an adult with an advanced solid tumor such as melanoma, head and neck, liver or kidney cancer. The nucleotides read TGTGCCAGCAGCCATCTTAGGGACGGGACCGGGGAGCTGTTTTTT. It codes for CASSHLRDGTGELFF.